The entry below describes one TCR beta chain. This receptor's antigen is unknown. Qualities for individual bases were not recorded, and no much larger clone is one base off. Sequences SGHRS (CDR1) and YFSETQ (CDR2) are obtained from the germline V gene. Spanning cysteine to phenylalanine, the CDR3 consists of 12 amino acids. Just CDR3 DNA is preserved here, 36 bases in frame from base 1. Trimming costs V 1 base and J 9 bases, and their ends lie 8 bases apart. This sample stems from a study of breast tumors, draining lymph nodes, adjacent tissues (dated by TCRdb to the mid-2010s). Regarding the complete study: The study compared TCR beta repertoires across tumor, adjacent nontumor tissue and axillary lymph nodes from breast cancer patients. The study was designed to assess the relationships and possible T-cell exchange between tumor, surrounding tissue and draining lymph node repertoires in human breast cancer. General conclusions and limits of the study: Rather than being directly demonstrated, the conclusion that tumor T cells originate in lymph nodes was presented as consistent with a hypothesis. Tumor and nontumor tissue repertoires were significantly more similar in luminal-like than in basal-like breast cancer. Tumor T-cell repertoires showed less diversity than lymph node repertoires and more diversity than nontumor tissue repertoires, and tumor T-cell repertoires showed preferential V and J gene usage. A scenario in which most tumor T cells derive from the lymph node and then expand within tumor tissue was judged to be consistent with the data.

The lymph node samples were taken from the axillary draining lymph nodes of breast cancer patients. The run used an Illumina HiSeq 2000. TCR beta chain libraries were generated by multiplex PCR amplification. The amplified TCR beta chain products were analyzed by high-throughput sequencing. TCRdb trimmed the raw reads at Q25, called clones with MiXCR and kept productive beta chains. Here each entry gathers all rows of one CDR3 protein and keeps the most common genes and DNA. Here the sample has some 110,000 distinct CDR3 sequences; under 40% occur a single time. The ten largest clones represent approximately 5% of the sample.

The sequencing input was axillary lymph node tissue. The sequence joins TRBV5-1 to TRBJ2-1; possibly the D gene is TRBD1, per 5 matching bases. The clonotype was recovered from a female donor with breast cancer. Some clones in this sample may be carry-over from other donors' samples. Read as DNA, the sequence is TGCGCCAGCAGCTTGCAGGGATTTGAGCAGTTCTTC. The encoded protein is CASSLQGFEQFF.